The rows below give T cell receptor beta chains drawn from one sample of a study of beta chain features in type 1 diabetes. Assay used: immunoSEQ multiplex PCR; TCRdb lists only in-frame clones, some missing. This table has around 45,000 clones, around 45% appearing once. The sequenced sample consisted of stem cell memory CD4+ T cells from blood. These receptor sequences come from a man aged 25 to 40 with type 1 diabetes. Both conserved end residues are part of each CDR3. The D gene is left open where the match is weak.

v_call,d_call,j_call,cdr3_aa
TRBV28,-,TRBJ2-7,CASKSAGLYEQYF
TRBV18,-,TRBJ2-7,CASSPPSSYEQYF
TRBV29-1,TRBD1,TRBJ1-4,CSVGAGTGSEKLFF
TRBV29-1,-,TRBJ1-4,CSALGGADEKLFF
TRBV11-3,-,TRBJ2-7,CASSCTYEQYF
TRBV18,-,TRBJ1-5,CASSPGGKQPQHF
TRBV5-4,-,TRBJ2-1,CASSSTGSYNEQFF
TRBV7-2,TRBD1,TRBJ2-3,CASSPFPAGGKDF
TRBV27,TRBD1,TRBJ2-7,CASSLGTGGREQYF
TRBV28,TRBD2,TRBJ2-7,CASSVLAGPYEQYF
TRBV7-9,-,TRBJ2-3,CASSLWKSSGTDTQYF
TRBV7-2,TRBD2,TRBJ2-7,CASSLGGAGVHQYF
TRBV28,-,TRBJ2-7,CASSFGREYEQYF
TRBV7-2,-,TRBJ1-3,CASSLGGGNTIYF
TRBV6-1,-,TRBJ1-5,CASVTGPYQPQHF
TRBV4-1,TRBD1,TRBJ1-2,CASSQDLGQGIIRGYTF
TRBV4-1,-,TRBJ2-7,CASSQDGVAHEQYF
TRBV6-6,-,TRBJ2-7,CASSYLTAASGEQYF